These 15 T cell receptor beta chains originate from one sample sequenced in a study of blood T cell repertoires in COVID-19. TCRdb keeps only in-frame clones here, not all; method: immunoSEQ multiplex PCR. Of approximately 70,000 clones in the sample, about 91% were seen once. The sequenced sample was peripheral blood. These receptors originate from a man in his forties with COVID-19, enrolled during active disease.

The table lists this clone with a count of one. The chain uses TRBV3-1 (or the pseudogene TRBV3-2) and TRBJ2-3; 11 bases fit TRBD1. The germline CDR1 and CDR2 sequences are LGHDT and YNNKEL (reference sequence). This CDR3 has 15 amino acids. V shed 3 bases and J 1 base; nucleotides not matched to a gene: 0. CDR3 sequence: CASSQGQGGTDTQYF. CDR3 nucleotide sequence: TGTGCCAGCAGCCAGGGACAGGGGGGCACAGATACGCAGTATTTT.

V is TRBV5-1 and J is TRBJ2-3, with TRBD2 matching 9 bases. CDR3 length equals 17 residues. Germline loops: CDR1 SGHRS, CDR2 YFSETQ. V dropped 0 bases and J dropped 0; count of bases not matched to a gene: 5. For the CDR3, the DNA is TGCGCCAGCAGCTTGGCTCCTAGCGGGGCGAGCACAGATACGCAGTATTTT. Its protein product is CASSLAPSGASTDTQYF.

The rearrangement joins TRBV29-1 to TRBJ1-2, with D unclear. CDR1 is SQVTM and CDR2 is ANQGSEA in the germline V gene. Trimming took 5 bases from V and 0 from J, leaving 7 bases between them. The CDR3 totals 12 residues. The CDR3 sequence is CSVHPTNYGYTF. In DNA, the CDR3 is TGCAGCGTTCATCCAACTAACTATGGCTACACCTTC.

The chain carries TRBV19 and TRBJ1-6; D unclear. Trimming took 7 bases from V and 7 from J, leaving 14 bases between them. Germline assignment: CDR1 LNHDA and CDR2 SQIVND (reference sequence). The CDR3 has 14 amino acids. Here the CDR3 reads CASNTPRSNSPLHF. CDR3 nucleotide sequence: TGTGCCAGTAACACCCCCAGGTCCAATTCACCCCTCCACTTT.

The chain employs TRBV2 and TRBJ2-1; maybe TRBD2 (6 bases). V was pared by 7 bases and J by 10 bases, with 11 bases between. CDR3 length equals 11 residues. Germline V lookup: CDR1 SNHLY, CDR2 FYNNEI. DNA of the CDR3: TGTGCCAGCACCCGGGACTCCGAGCAGTTCTTC. As protein: CASTRDSEQFF.

V and J are TRBV21-1 and TRBJ1-5; the D call in the table, TRBD1, was not verified against the DNA. TRBV21-1 is a pseudogene locus. The CDR3 is 14 amino acids. The CDR3 region is CARKQGGFNQPQHF. CDR3 DNA sequence: TGTGCCAGGAAACAGGGGGGATTCAATCAGCCCCAGCATTTT.

The chain employs TRBV5-4 and TRBJ2-2; 12 bases fit TRBD2. V dropped 4 bases and J dropped 7; count of bases not matched to a gene: 14. Germline assignment: CDR1 SGHNT and CDR2 YYREEE (reference sequence). The CDR3 loop spans 18 amino acids. The CDR3 DNA reads TGTGCCAGCAGCCGATCCCCTGGACTAGCGGGAACGGGCGGGGAGCTGTTTTTT. It specifies CASSRSPGLAGTGGELFF. Full variable domain (outside the CDR3, taken from reference TRBV5-4 and TRBJ2-2): ETGVTQSPTHLIKTRGQQVTLRCSSQSGHNTVSWYQQALGQGPQFIFQYYREEENGRGNFPPRFSGLQFPNYSSELNVNALELDDSALYLCASSRSPGLAGTGGELFFGEGSRLTVL.

V is TRBV13 and J is TRBJ1-1, with D maybe TRBD1 (5 bases). Germline V gene sequence: CDR1 PRHDT, CDR2 FYEKMQ (reference sequence). The CDR3 totals 14 residues. Trimming cost V 5 bases and J 5 bases, with 15 bases left between them. CDR3 bases: TGTGCCAGCAGCCACCGCTCGGGGGGGACTGAAGCTTTCTTT. Amino acids: CASSHRSGGTEAFF.

In nucleotides, the CDR3 is TGCGCCAGCAGCTTGGAGGGACAACCGAACACTGAAGCTTTCTTT. Its protein is CASSLEGQPNTEAFF. The chain has TRBV5-1 and TRBJ1-1; perhaps TRBD1 as D (6 bases). Deletions cut 0 bases from V and 1 base from J, with 10 bases between. CDR3 length equals 15 residues. Germline V CDR1 and CDR2: SGHRS, YFSETQ.

This chain connects TRBV10-3 to TRBJ2-2, with 10 bases identical to TRBD1. Germline CDR1 and CDR2: ENHRY and SYGVKD. The CDR3 length is 14 residues. V trimming: 7 bases; J trimming: 4 bases; junction bases outside the gene matches: 3. CDR3 coding DNA: TGTGCCATCACGGACAGGGGGTTCACCGGGGAGCTGTTTTTT. It codes for CAITDRGFTGELFF.

J is TRBJ1-2 and V is TRBV3-1 (or the pseudogene TRBV3-2); D possibly corresponds to TRBD1 (5 bases). V shed 1 base and J shed 3 bases, with 9 bases lying between them. The CDR3 covers 14 residues. Germline V lookup: CDR1 LGHDT, CDR2 YNNKEL (reference sequence). The CDR3 coding sequence is TGTGCCAGCAGCCAAGGGGCAGGGCACTATGGCTACACCTTC. Residues: CASSQGAGHYGYTF.

CDR3 amino acids: CASSQTGTANTGELFF. The CDR3 DNA sequence: TGTGCCAGCAGCCAAACCGGGACAGCTAACACCGGGGAGCTGTTTTTT. J is TRBJ2-2 and V is TRBV3-1 (or the pseudogene TRBV3-2); 7 bases are shared with TRBD1. V trimming: 2 bases; J trimming: 2 bases; junction bases outside the gene matches: 5. The CDR3 sequence is 16 residues long. Per germline, CDR1 LGHDT and CDR2 YNNKEL (reference sequence).

As DNA, the CDR3 is TGTGCCAGCAGCGTCGGGACTCCTTACGAGCAGTACTTC. Translating it yields CASSVGTPYEQYF. J is TRBJ2-7 and V is TRBV9; the D gene is possibly TRBD2 (6 bases). The germline V gene has CDR1 SGDLS and CDR2 YYNGEE. The V end lost 2 bases, the J end lost 4 bases, and 10 bases lay between the germline ends. This CDR3 has 13 residues. Complete variable domain (other parts from reference TRBV9 and TRBJ2-7): DSGVTQTPKHLITATGQRVTLRCSPRSGDLSVYWYQQSLDQGLQFLIQYYNGEERAKGNILERFSAQQFPDLHSELNLSSLELGDSALYFCASSVGTPYEQYFGPGTRLTVT.

The V call is TRBV7-3, the J call TRBJ2-5; maybe TRBD1 (6 bases). The V gene lost 0 bases and the J gene lost 2 bases, with 13 bases spanning the gap. The germline V gene encodes CDR1 SGHTA and CDR2 FQGTGA. The CDR3 has 16 residues. CDR3 nucleotide sequence: TGTGCCAGCAGCTTAACTGGGTCAGGGGTACAAGAGACCCAGTACTTC. The encoded protein is CASSLTGSGVQETQYF.

The chain uses TRBV28 and TRBJ2-7; 9 nucleotides match TRBD1. V was clipped by 4 bases and J by 5 bases; unmatched bases: 9. Germline V gene lookup returns CDR1 MDHEN and CDR2 SYDVKM. There are 15 residues in the CDR3. CDR3: CASSSPGQGKDEQYF. The CDR3, as DNA: TGTGCCAGCAGTTCCCCGGGACAGGGTAAGGACGAGCAGTACTTC.